Listed below are T cell receptor beta chains from one sample, sequenced in a study of OX40 agonist ivuxolimab in advanced cancers. Method: immunoSEQ multiplex PCR; TCRdb's copy keeps in-frame clones and lacks some. This table holds around 65,000 clones, about nine tenths found once. Source: CD4+ or CD8+ T cells sorted from blood, taken in a trial of the OX40 agonist ivuxolimab. The receptors were sampled from an adult with an advanced solid tumor such as melanoma, head and neck, liver or kidney cancer. Each CDR3 is given with its conserved first and last residue. A D gene is named only where the DNA matches it firmly.

CDR3 protein	CDR3 DNA	CDR3 length	V gene	J gene	D gene
CASSYIAGGIDTQYF	TGTGCCAGCAGCTATATAGCGGGGGGGATAGATACGCAGTATTTT	15	TRBV11-3	TRBJ2-3	TRBD2
CASSQGIYSNQPQHF	TGTGCCAGCAGTCAGGGAATCTATAGCAATCAGCCCCAGCATTTT	15	TRBV6-5	TRBJ1-5	NA
CASSNFGEQYF	TGTGCCAGTAGTAACTTCGGTGAGCAGTACTTC	11	TRBV19	TRBJ2-7	NA
CASSHSQGGGETQYF	TGTGCCAGCAGTCATTCACAGGGTGGGGGGGAGACCCAGTACTTC	15	TRBV28	TRBJ2-5	NA
CASSLLWGPGGGETQYF	TGTGCCAGCAGTTTATTGTGGGGTCCGGGGGGCGGGGAGACCCAGTACTTC	17	TRBV27	TRBJ2-5	NA
CASSSYPDEDRYQPQHF	TGTGCCAGCAGCTCATACCCAGATGAGGACAGGTATCAGCCCCAGCATTTT	17	TRBV11-2	TRBJ1-5	TRBD1
CASSGTGENIQYF	TGTGCCAGCAGTGGAACGGGAGAAAACATTCAGTACTTC	13	TRBV6-5	TRBJ2-4	NA
CASSLKGQALNTEAFF	TGTGCCAGCAGCTTGAAGGGACAGGCCCTGAACACTGAAGCTTTCTTT	16	TRBV5-6	TRBJ1-1	TRBD1
CASNKGATSLANTGELFF	TGTGCCAGCAATAAGGGGGCTACCTCCCTAGCGAACACCGGGGAGCTGTTTTTT	18	TRBV5-8	TRBJ2-2	TRBD1
CASSSGTGRTDTQYF	TGTGCCAGCAGCTCAGGGACAGGGAGGACAGATACGCAGTATTTT	15	TRBV5-5	TRBJ2-3	TRBD1
CASSARLAGGPEETQYF	TGTGCCAGCAGTGCTCGACTAGCGGGGGGGCCGGAAGAGACCCAGTACTTC	17	TRBV2	TRBJ2-5	TRBD2
CASSRGGNTGELFF	TGCGCCAGCAGCCGGGGTGGGAACACCGGGGAGCTGTTTTTT	14	TRBV5-1	TRBJ2-2	NA
CASSFLGLAGLTGELFF	TGTGCCAGCAGTTTTCTTGGACTAGCGGGGCTTACCGGGGAGCTGTTTTTT	17	TRBV27	TRBJ2-2	TRBD2
CASSSTGTANYEQYF	TGTGCCAGCAGTTCAACCGGGACAGCCAACTACGAGCAGTACTTC	15	TRBV27	TRBJ2-7	TRBD1
CASDRGNYGYTF	TGTGCCTCGGACAGGGGAAACTATGGCTACACCTTC	12	TRBV30	TRBJ1-2	TRBD1